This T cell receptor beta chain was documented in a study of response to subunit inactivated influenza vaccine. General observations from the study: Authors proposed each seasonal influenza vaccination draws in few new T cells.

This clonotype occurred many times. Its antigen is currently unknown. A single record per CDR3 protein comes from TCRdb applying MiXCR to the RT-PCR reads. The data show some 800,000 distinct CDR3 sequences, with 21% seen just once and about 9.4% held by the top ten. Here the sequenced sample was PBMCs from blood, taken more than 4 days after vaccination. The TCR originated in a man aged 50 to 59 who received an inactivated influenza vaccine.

CDR3 DNA sequence: TGTGCCAGCAGTGCCCCGGGACAGGGATACAATGAGCAGTTCTTC. Translation: CASSAPGQGYNEQFF. This sequence joins TRBV12-3 or TRBV12-4 and TRBJ2-1; TRBD1 aligns across 9 bases. The CDR3 length is 15 residues. J was trimmed by 4 bases and V by 5 bases; bases with no gene match: 6.